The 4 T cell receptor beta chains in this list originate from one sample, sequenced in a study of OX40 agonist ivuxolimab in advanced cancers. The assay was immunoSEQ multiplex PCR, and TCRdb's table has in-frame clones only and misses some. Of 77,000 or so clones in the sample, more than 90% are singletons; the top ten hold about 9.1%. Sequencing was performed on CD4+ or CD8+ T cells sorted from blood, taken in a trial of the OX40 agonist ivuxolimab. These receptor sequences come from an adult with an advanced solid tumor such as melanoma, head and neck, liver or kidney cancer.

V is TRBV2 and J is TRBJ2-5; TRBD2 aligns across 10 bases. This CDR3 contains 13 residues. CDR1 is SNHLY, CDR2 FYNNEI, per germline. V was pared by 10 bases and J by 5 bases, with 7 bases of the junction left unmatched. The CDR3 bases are TGTGCCATAGGTAGCGGGGGGTCGGAGACCCAGTACTTC. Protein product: CAIGSGGSETQYF.

CDR3 in DNA: TGCGCCAGCAGCCAAGCGGGTACAGCGGTCTCCTACGAGCAGTACTTC. Its protein product is CASSQAGTAVSYEQYF. V is TRBV4-1 and J is TRBJ2-7; weak D call: TRBD2 (5 bases). The germline gives CDR1 MGHRA, CDR2 YSYEKL. The CDR3 is made up of 16 amino acids. V was trimmed by 1 base and J by 0 bases, leaving 13 bases between them.

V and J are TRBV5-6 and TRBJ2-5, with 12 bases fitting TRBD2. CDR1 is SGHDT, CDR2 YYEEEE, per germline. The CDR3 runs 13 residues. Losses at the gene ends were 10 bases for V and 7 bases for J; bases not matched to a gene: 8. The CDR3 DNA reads TGTGCCGGACTAGCGGGGCCCGAGGGGACCCAGTACTTC. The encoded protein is CAGLAGPEGTQYF.

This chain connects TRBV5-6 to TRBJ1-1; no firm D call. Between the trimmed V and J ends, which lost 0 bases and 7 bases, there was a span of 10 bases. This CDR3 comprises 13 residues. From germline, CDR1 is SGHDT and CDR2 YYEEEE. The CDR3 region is CASSLGADIEAFF. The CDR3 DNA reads TGTGCCAGCAGCTTGGGTGCCGACATTGAAGCTTTCTTT.